This entry lists 22 T cell receptor beta chains sequenced from one sample in a study of Ad26.COV2.S vaccination and SARS-CoV-2 variants. Indicated treatment: some 20 received Ad26.COV2.S at low or high dose, single or two shots; roughly 5 received placebo; per-sample allocation not given. Collection of the samples took place on day 63 after the first injection of vaccine or placebo. Data came from immunoSEQ multiplex PCR; TCRdb stores just in-frame clones and leaves some out. The sample has about 370,000 clones; approximately 90% are singletons. Sequencing used peripheral blood, obtained in a trial of Ad26.COV2.S vaccine versus placebo. The origin of the receptors is a person between 18 and 65 years old who received the Ad26.COV2.S COVID-19 vaccine or a placebo.

The gene calls are TRBV7-9 and TRBJ2-1; either TRBD1 or TRBD2 may fit D (5 bases each). CDR3 length: 16 residues. Looked up from germline, CDR1 is SEHNR and CDR2 is FQNEAQ (reference sequence). Trimming shortened V by 7 bases and J by 5 bases, and 21 bases separated the two germline ends. CDR3 DNA: TGTGCCAGCACCCCCGTGGGGCAATCCGGGGACAATGAGCAGTTCTTC. This encodes CASTPVGQSGDNEQFF.

The rearrangement links TRBV20-1 to TRBJ2-7; D gene unclear. V lost 0 bases to trimming and J lost 5 bases, with 5 bases between them. Germline V gene data show CDR1 as DFQATT and CDR2 as SNEGSKA (reference sequence). The CDR3 spans 11 residues. CDR3 DNA: TGCAGTGCTAGAGAAGCCCACGAGCAGTACTTC. This gives the protein CSAREAHEQYF.

The V gene is TRBV10-2, the J gene TRBJ1-3; 7 bases agree with TRBD1. Unmatched junction bases numbered 11, after V lost 11 bases and J lost 4 bases. The germline CDR1 and CDR2 sequences are WSHSY and SAAADI. The CDR3 is 14 amino acids. In DNA form, the CDR3 reads TGCGCCTCCAGGGGGGGGGAGGCCGGAAACACCATATATTTT. Translation gives CASRGGEAGNTIYF.

The rearrangement joins TRBV3-1 (or the pseudogene TRBV3-2) to TRBJ2-7, with D possibly TRBD1 on 5 matching bases. The CDR3 runs to 15 residues. The V gene's germline CDR1 is LGHDT and CDR2 YNNKEL (reference sequence). Trimming took 2 bases from V and 1 from J, leaving 12 bases between them. The CDR3 DNA is TGTGCCAGCAGCCAAACAGGCGACCGGTCCTACGAGCAGTACTTC. As protein: CASSQTGDRSYEQYF.

This clone has just one count. This chain uses TRBV14 with TRBJ1-6; possibly TRBD1 for D (5 bases). Trimming removed 0 bases at V and 0 bases at J, with 9 bases between. Germline CDR1 and CDR2: SGHDN and FVKESK. This CDR3 contains 17 residues. The DNA for the CDR3 is TGTGCCAGCAGCCAAGAAGGGGAGAGCTCCTATAATTCACCCCTCCACTTT. Translated: CASSQEGESSYNSPLHF.

The chain uses TRBV5-1 and TRBJ1-6, with D maybe TRBD1 (5 bases). Trimming pared 2 bases from V and 6 bases from J, leaving 9 bases between. Germline V gives CDR1 SGHRS, CDR2 YFSETQ. This CDR3 spans 14 amino acids. The CDR3 loop is CASSFSTANSPLHF. The CDR3 DNA sequence: TGCGCCAGCAGCTTTTCGACAGCTAATTCACCCCTCCACTTT.

The genes are TRBV11-1 and TRBJ1-1; 8 nucleotides match TRBD1. V shed 2 bases and J 1 base; nucleotides not matched to a gene: 0. Germline V gene sequence: CDR1 SGHAT, CDR2 FQDESV (reference sequence). The CDR3 is 14 amino acids. CDR3 residues: CASSLQGANTEAFF. The CDR3 DNA is TGTGCCAGCAGCTTACAGGGGGCGAACACTGAAGCTTTCTTT.

The chain links TRBV11-3 to TRBJ2-5, with unresolved D. V was clipped by 5 bases and J by 2 bases, with 12 bases between them. The CDR3 has 14 residues. Germline CDR1 SGHNT, CDR2 YENEEA. The CDR3 sequence is CASSGPSGQETQYF. The CDR3 DNA sequence: TGTGCCAGCAGCGGGCCCTCAGGTCAAGAGACCCAGTACTTC.

A few counts support this clone. The chain uses TRBV24-1 and TRBJ2-7, with D unclear. Germline CDR1 and CDR2: KGHDR and SFDVKD. CDR3 size: 13 residues. V was cut by 2 bases and J by 4 bases, with 8 bases left in between. CDR3 coding DNA: TGTGCCACCAGTGATTCCACGGTTTACGAGCAGTACTTC. Its protein is CATSDSTVYEQYF.

The chain joins TRBV18 to TRBJ2-3, with D perhaps being TRBD1 or TRBD2 (5 bases each). The CDR3 runs 14 residues. Trimming shortened V by 4 bases and J by 6 bases, and 14 bases separated the two germline ends. Germline lookup yields CDR1 KGHSH and CDR2 LQKENI. For the CDR3, the DNA is TGTGCCAGCTCACGGGGCCCGAGGGTGGATACGCAGTATTTT. Translating it yields CASSRGPRVDTQYF.

The chain recombines TRBV6-5 with TRBJ2-7, with 7 nucleotides matching TRBD2. J lost 3 bases, V lost 6 bases, and 5 bases had no gene match. Germline CDR1 MNHEY, CDR2 SVGAGI. The CDR3 has 13 amino acids. The CDR3 here is CASSPRGDYEQYF. CDR3 coding DNA: TGTGCCAGCAGCCCCCGGGGGGACTACGAGCAGTACTTC.

The chain carries TRBV12-3 or TRBV12-4 and TRBJ1-6; no clear D. V lost 5 bases and J 8 bases, leaving 7 bases between the germline ends. The CDR3 spans 12 residues. Here the CDR3 DNA reads TGTGCCAGCAGTGCGGGGTATTCACCCCTCCACTTT. Protein sequence: CASSAGYSPLHF.

The CDR3 protein is CASSRIDSEETQYF. CDR3 DNA: TGTGCCAGCAGCCGGATTGACAGCGAAGAGACCCAGTACTTC. This chain links TRBV7-2 with TRBJ2-5; perhaps TRBD1 as D (5 bases). V dropped 5 bases and J dropped 3 bases, with 13 bases sitting between them. The CDR3 covers 14 residues. The germline V gene encodes CDR1 SGHTA and CDR2 FQGNSA.

The chain uses TRBV19 and TRBJ1-1; TRBD1 is a possible D gene (5 bases). Germline V gene data show CDR1 as LNHDA and CDR2 as SQIVND (reference sequence). V was clipped by 9 bases and J by 3 bases, with 20 bases between them. This CDR3 has 15 amino acids. The CDR3 sequence is CASTAGSGADTEAFF. CDR3 sequence (DNA): TGTGCCAGCACAGCCGGGAGTGGGGCGGACACTGAAGCTTTCTTT. The entire variable domain, with the rest obtained from reference TRBV19 and TRBJ1-1, is as follows: DGGITQSPKYLFRKEGQNVTLSCEQNLNHDAMYWYRQDPGQGLRLIYYSQIVNDFQKGDIAEGYSVSREKKESFPLTVTSAQKNPTAFYLCASTAGSGADTEAFFGQGTRLTVV.

The chain carries TRBV6-2 or TRBV6-3 and TRBJ1-5; weak D call: TRBD1 (5 bases). The CDR3 is 18 amino acids. V was shortened by 3 bases and J by 2 bases, with 20 bases between the two germline ends. CDR1 is MNHEY, CDR2 SVGEGT, per germline. The CDR3 nucleotides are TGTGCCAGCAGTTATCTTGACCCGGGGCCGGTGGGCAATCAGCCCCAGCATTTT. This gives the protein CASSYLDPGPVGNQPQHF.

This sequence joins TRBV6-6 and TRBJ2-7; 7 nucleotides align to TRBD1. The CDR3 is made up of 15 amino acids. CDR1 and CDR2 from the germline V gene are MNHNY and SVGAGI (reference sequence). With V trimmed by 7 bases and J by 2 bases, 11 bases remained unmatched. The chain's CDR3 is CASNQLRQGPYEQYF. For the CDR3, the DNA is TGTGCCAGCAATCAACTTCGACAGGGCCCCTACGAGCAGTACTTC.

The rearrangement joins TRBV5-1 to TRBJ1-2; D not resolved. In germline, CDR1 is SGHRS, CDR2 YFSETQ. The CDR3 spans 14 residues. The germline V and J ends were trimmed by 3 bases and 5 bases, with 14 bases remaining between them. The CDR3: CASSSSTGDYGYTF. DNA of the CDR3: TGCGCCAGCAGCTCGTCAACGGGTGATTATGGCTACACCTTC.

The V call is TRBV3-1 (or the pseudogene TRBV3-2), the J call TRBJ1-1; D unclear. The CDR3 extends over 14 amino acids. Per the germline V gene, CDR1 is LGHDT and CDR2 is YNNKEL (reference sequence). The V gene lost 1 base and the J gene lost 6 bases, with 12 bases spanning the gap. CDR3 sequence reads: CASSQVARTPEAFF. CDR3 DNA sequence: TGTGCCAGCAGCCAAGTGGCGCGGACCCCTGAAGCTTTCTTT.

The table lists this clone with a count of one. The genes are TRBV2 and TRBJ1-2, with D possibly TRBD1 on 6 matching bases. The CDR3 runs 12 residues. CDR1 is SNHLY and CDR2 is FYNNEI in the germline V gene. The V gene lost 6 bases and the J gene lost 1 base, with 6 bases spanning the gap. The CDR3 region has the DNA TGTGCCAGCAGGGACAGTAACTATGGCTACACCTTC. It is translated as CASRDSNYGYTF.

The chain links TRBV7-2 to TRBJ2-1; TRBD2 matches at 14 bases. The length of the CDR3 is 16 residues. Germline-derived CDR1 and CDR2 are SGHTA and FQGNSA. Trimming cost V 5 bases and J 8 bases; bases outside gene matches: 8. The chain's CDR3 is CASSPRGLAGVDEQFF. In DNA form, the CDR3 reads TGTGCCAGCAGCCCCCGGGGACTAGCGGGGGTGGATGAGCAGTTCTTC. Full variable domain (outside the CDR3, taken from reference TRBV7-2 and TRBJ2-1): GAGVSQSPSNKVTEKGKDVELRCDPISGHTALYWYRQSLGQGLEFLIYFQGNSAPDKSGLPSDRFSAERTGGSVSTLTIQRTQQEDSAVYLCASSPRGLAGVDEQFFGPGTRLTVL.

This chain uses TRBV2 with TRBJ1-1; D gene unclear. Germline V gives CDR1 SNHLY, CDR2 FYNNEI. Trimming removed 8 bases at V and 8 bases at J, with 9 bases between. This CDR3 spans 10 amino acids. CDR3 nucleotide sequence: TGTGCCAGCGGATGGGTCGAAGCTTTCTTT. Translated: CASGWVEAFF. Based on the CDR3 plus reference TRBV2 and TRBJ1-1, the full variable domain is EPEVTQTPSHQVTQMGQEVILRCVPISNHLYFYWYRQILGQKVEFLVSFYNNEISEKSEIFDDQFSVERPDGSNFTLKIRSTKLEDSAMYFCASGWVEAFFGQGTRLTVV.

This clone was found many times. The chain has TRBV5-1 and TRBJ2-2; 12 bases match TRBD2. This CDR3 spans 20 amino acids. The germline V gene has CDR1 SGHRS and CDR2 YFSETQ. V dropped 3 bases and J dropped 4; count of bases not matched to a gene: 16. This CDR3 reads CASSSYPSTSGGFGTGELFF. The CDR3 DNA is TGCGCCAGCAGCTCCTATCCTTCGACTAGCGGGGGTTTCGGCACCGGGGAGCTGTTTTTT.